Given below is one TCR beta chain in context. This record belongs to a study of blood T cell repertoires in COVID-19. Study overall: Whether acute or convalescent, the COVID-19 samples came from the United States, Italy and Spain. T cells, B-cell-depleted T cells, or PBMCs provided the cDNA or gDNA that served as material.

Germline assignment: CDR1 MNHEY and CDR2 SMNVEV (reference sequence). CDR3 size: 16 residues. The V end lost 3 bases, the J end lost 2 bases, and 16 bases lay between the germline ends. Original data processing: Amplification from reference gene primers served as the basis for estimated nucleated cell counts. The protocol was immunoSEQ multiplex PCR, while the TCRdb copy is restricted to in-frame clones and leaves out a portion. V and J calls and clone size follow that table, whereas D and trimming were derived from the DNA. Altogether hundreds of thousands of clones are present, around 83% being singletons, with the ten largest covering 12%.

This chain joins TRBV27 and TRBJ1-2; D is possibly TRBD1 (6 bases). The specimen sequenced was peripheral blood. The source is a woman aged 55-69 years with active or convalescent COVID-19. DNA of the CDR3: TGTGCCAGCAGTTTTTTCCCGACGGGGACAAACTATGGCTACACCTTC. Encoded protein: CASSFFPTGTNYGYTF.